The rows below give T cell receptor beta chains drawn from one sample of a study of human T cells and chemical hapten exposure. Via MiXCR, TCRdb re-called the RACE reads, giving one row per CDR3 protein. Here the sample spans 150,000 to 200,000 distinct CDR3 sequences, under 35% being singletons. This specimen consisted of whole blood, obtained in connection with sensitization to the hapten diphenylcyclopropenone (DPC). The receptor source for this set is a woman aged 30 to 39 with alopecia areata. Some clones in this sample may be carry-over from other donors' samples. CDR3s include the opening cysteine and the closing phenylalanine or tryptophan. Fields, in order: D gene, J gene, V gene, clone size, CDR3 protein, CDR3 DNA. D genes are given only for firm matches. Expanded clones are given a class, and other clones once, few, many or no size at all.

NA | TRBJ2-3 | TRBV10-3 | NA | CAISPDTGGDTQYF | TGTGCCATCAGCCCTGACACCGGCGGAGATACGCAGTATTTT
NA | TRBJ1-1 | TRBV20-1 | NA | CSARSGTSLRGTEAFF | TGCAGTGCTAGATCGGGGACTTCCCTCCGGGGGACTGAAGCTTTCTTT
NA | TRBJ2-1 | TRBV6-5 | few | CASSSLAAGGNEQFF | TGTGCCAGCAGTTCACTCGCGGCAGGGGGGAATGAGCAGTTCTTC
NA | TRBJ2-4 | TRBV7-2 | NA | CASSLELAKNIQYF | TGTGCCAGCAGCTTAGAACTAGCCAAAAACATTCAGTACTTC
NA | TRBJ2-5 | TRBV10-3 | NA | CAISESSLSQETQYF | TGTGCCATCAGTGAGTCGTCTTTGAGTCAAGAGACCCAGTACTTC
TRBD2 | TRBJ2-5 | TRBV6-2/TRBV6-3 | NA | CASSNAGTSGAEVAQYF | TGTGCCAGCAGTAACGCCGGGACTAGCGGGGCGGAAGTGGCCCAGTACTTC
TRBD1 | TRBJ2-2 | TRBV10-3 | NA | CAIRPEGQVITGELFF | TGTGCCATCAGACCTGAAGGACAGGTGATCACCGGGGAGCTGTTTTTT
NA | TRBJ1-5 | TRBV19 | few | CASSIGWEVQKDNQPQHF | TGTGCCAGTAGTATAGGATGGGAGGTGCAAAAGGACAATCAGCCCCAGCATTTT
NA | TRBJ1-2 | TRBV20-1 | NA | CSASSYNYGYTF | TGCAGTGCTAGTTCCTACAACTATGGCTACACCTTC
NA | TRBJ1-4 | TRBV27 | NA | CASSPQTGMNEKLFF | TGTGCCAGCAGTCCCCAGACAGGCATGAATGAAAAACTGTTTTTT
TRBD1 | TRBJ2-7 | TRBV12-3/TRBV12-4 | NA | CASSLDRVYEQYF | TGTGCCAGCAGCCTTGACAGGGTCTACGAGCAGTACTTC
NA | TRBJ1-1 | TRBV7-2 | few | CASSDRQSNTEAFF | TGTGCCAGCAGCGATAGACAGTCCAACACTGAAGCTTTCTTT
NA | TRBJ1-1 | TRBV29-1 | once | CSVEDGATAGTEAFF | TGCAGCGTTGAAGATGGCGCCACCGCAGGGACTGAAGCTTTCTTT
NA | TRBJ1-5 | TRBV20-1 | NA | CSAWHRASNQPQHF | TGCAGTGCTTGGCACAGGGCTAGCAATCAGCCCCAGCATTTT